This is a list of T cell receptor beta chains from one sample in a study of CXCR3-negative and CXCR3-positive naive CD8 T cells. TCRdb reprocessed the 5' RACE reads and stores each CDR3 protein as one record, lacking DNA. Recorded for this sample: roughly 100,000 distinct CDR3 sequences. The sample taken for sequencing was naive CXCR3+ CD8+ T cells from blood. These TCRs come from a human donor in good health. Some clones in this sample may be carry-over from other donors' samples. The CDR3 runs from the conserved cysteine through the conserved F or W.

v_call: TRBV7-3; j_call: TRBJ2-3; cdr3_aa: CASSFSGGTDTQYF
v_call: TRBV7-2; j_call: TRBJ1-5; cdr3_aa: CASSGGPDNQPQHF
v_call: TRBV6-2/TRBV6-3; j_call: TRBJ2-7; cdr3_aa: CASSYSNLGPYEQYF
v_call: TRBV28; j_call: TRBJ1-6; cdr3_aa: CASSLLFLSPLHF
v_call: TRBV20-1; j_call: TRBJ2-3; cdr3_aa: CSAPGQGATDTQYF
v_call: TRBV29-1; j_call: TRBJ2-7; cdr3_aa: CSGGTGYEQYF
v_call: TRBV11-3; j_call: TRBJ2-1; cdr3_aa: CASSLETGGSYNEQFF
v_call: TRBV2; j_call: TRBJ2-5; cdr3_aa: CASRQTGSGETQYF
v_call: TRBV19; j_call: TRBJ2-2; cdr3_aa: CASLDGVGGELFF
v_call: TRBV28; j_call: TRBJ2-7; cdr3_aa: CASSLRQGIDEQYF
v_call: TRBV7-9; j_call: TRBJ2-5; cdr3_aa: CASEQGSQETQYF
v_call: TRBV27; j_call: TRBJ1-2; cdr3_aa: CASSPPGTRGDGYTF
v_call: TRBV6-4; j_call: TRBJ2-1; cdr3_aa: CASSEDNRNEQFF
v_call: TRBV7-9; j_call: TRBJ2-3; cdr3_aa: CASSPLPDTQYF
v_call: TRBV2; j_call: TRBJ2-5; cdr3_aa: CASRETSGPGETQYF
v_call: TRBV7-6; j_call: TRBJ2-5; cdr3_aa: CASSFTLGGNQETQYF
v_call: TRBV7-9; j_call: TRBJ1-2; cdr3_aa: CASSLGGGVYGYTF
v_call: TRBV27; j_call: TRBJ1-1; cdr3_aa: CASSYKTPSENTEAFF
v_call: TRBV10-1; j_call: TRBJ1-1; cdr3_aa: CASSESPNTEAFF
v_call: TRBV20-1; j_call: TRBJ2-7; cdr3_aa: CSARDWQGANDEQYF
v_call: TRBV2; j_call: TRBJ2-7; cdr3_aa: CASSGEGQGGSYEQYF
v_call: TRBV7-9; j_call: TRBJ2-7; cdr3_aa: CASSPGGTGYHEQYF
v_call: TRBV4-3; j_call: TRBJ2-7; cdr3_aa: CASSQDGLAGPYEQYF
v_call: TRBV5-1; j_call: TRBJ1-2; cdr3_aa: CASSPSEAGVTYGYTF
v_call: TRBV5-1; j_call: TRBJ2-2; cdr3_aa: CASSLVGTSTGELFF
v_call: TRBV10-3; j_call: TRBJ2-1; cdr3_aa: CAISGQEYNEQFF
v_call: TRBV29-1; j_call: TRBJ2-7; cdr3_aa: CSVEEAVNGTAYEQYF
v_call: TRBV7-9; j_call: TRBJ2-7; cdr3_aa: CASSAHDSGSYEQYF
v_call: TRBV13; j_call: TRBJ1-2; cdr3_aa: CASSTGTGLTGYTF
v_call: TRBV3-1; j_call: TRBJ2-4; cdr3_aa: CASSQDRIAKNIQYF
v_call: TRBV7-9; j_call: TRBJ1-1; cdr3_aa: CASSWDRARTEAFF
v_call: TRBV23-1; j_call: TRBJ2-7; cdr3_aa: CASSRPRGQFVEQYF
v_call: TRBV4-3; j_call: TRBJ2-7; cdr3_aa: CASSFGEGYEQYF